A selection of T cell receptor beta chains follows, all from one sample in a study of blood T cell repertoires in COVID-19. Profiling relied on immunoSEQ multiplex PCR, and the TCRdb table lists in-frame clones only, not all of them. The sample holds about 480,000 clones, approximately 91% seen once. Sequenced input: peripheral blood. The receptors shown here come from a woman in her forties or fifties with COVID-19, enrolled during active disease. Both conserved end residues are part of each CDR3. The D gene is left open where the match is weak. A row's size may be missing; if present it is once, few, many or a size class.

- | TRBJ1-2 | - | TRBV6-5 | CASFSNDRSPGGYTF | TGTGCCAGCTTTTCAAACGACAGGTCACCAGGTGGCTACACCTTC
- | TRBJ1-6 | TRBD1 | TRBV28 | CASRLGQGDSPLHF | TGTGCCAGCAGACTCGGACAGGGGGATTCACCCCTCCACTTT
- | TRBJ1-1 | TRBD1 | TRBV6-5 | CASTGTGTNTEAFF | TGTGCCAGCACCGGGACAGGAACGAACACTGAAGCTTTCTTT
- | TRBJ2-1 | - | TRBV28 | CASSPDFERERKQFF | TGTGCCAGCAGTCCGGACTTCGAGAGAGAGAGAAAGCAGTTCTTC
- | TRBJ2-2 | TRBD1 | TRBV18 | CASSQTGENTGELFF | TGTGCCAGCTCTCAGACAGGGGAGAACACCGGGGAGCTGTTTTTT
- | TRBJ2-3 | - | TRBV5-1 | CASTPGQPRDTQYF | TGCGCCAGCACCCCGGGACAACCTCGAGATACGCAGTATTTT
- | TRBJ1-6 | - | TRBV5-1 | CASSVTEGNSPLHF | TGCGCCAGCAGCGTAACGGAGGGTAATTCACCCCTCCACTTT
- | TRBJ1-5 | - | TRBV7-3 | CASNFKNRVGQPQHF | TGTGCCAGCAACTTTAAAAACAGGGTAGGGCAGCCCCAGCATTTT
- | TRBJ1-6 | - | TRBV6-1 | CASSEVGGHSPLHF | TGTGCCAGCAGTGAAGTGGGGGGTCATTCACCCCTCCACTTT
once | TRBJ1-4 | - | TRBV18 | CASSPPGGVGEKLFF | TGTGCCAGCTCACCACCAGGGGGGGTCGGTGAAAAACTGTTTTTT
- | TRBJ2-4 | - | TRBV30 | CAGTWSVTKNIQYF | TGTGCTGGGACTTGGAGTGTGACCAAAAACATTCAGTACTTC
- | TRBJ1-1 | - | TRBV19 | CASSSRQGGTEAFF | TGTGCCAGTAGTTCGCGCCAAGGGGGCACTGAAGCTTTCTTT
- | TRBJ2-7 | - | TRBV11-2 | CASSTREPPGRQQYF | TGTGCCAGCAGCACTCGCGAGCCCCCGGGTCGTCAGCAGTACTTC
- | TRBJ1-5 | - | TRBV6-1 | CASSEGAYSNQPQHF | TGTGCCAGCAGTGAAGGGGCCTATAGCAATCAGCCCCAGCATTTT
- | TRBJ1-1 | TRBD1 | TRBV6-1 | CASSDYPIGQGKTEAFF | TGTGCCAGCAGTGATTACCCCATAGGACAGGGGAAAACTGAAGCTTTCTTT
- | TRBJ2-1 | - | TRBV4-2 | CASSRQHEDEQFF | TGTGCCAGCAGCCGACAGCATGAAGATGAGCAGTTCTTC
- | TRBJ2-1 | TRBD2 | TRBV5-1 | CASSSNRLAGISREQFF | TGCGCCAGCAGCTCAAATCGACTAGCGGGGATTTCTCGTGAGCAGTTCTTC
- | TRBJ2-1 | - | TRBV6-6 | CASSSSGFSYNEQFF | TGTGCCAGCAGTTCGTCGGGATTCTCCTACAATGAGCAGTTCTTC
- | TRBJ1-5 | - | TRBV5-6 | CASSWHNGFSNQPQHF | TGTGCCAGCAGCTGGCACAATGGTTTTAGCAATCAGCCCCAGCATTTT
- | TRBJ2-3 | - | TRBV15 | CATSYGGSTDTQYF | TGTGCCACCAGCTACGGAGGGAGCACAGATACGCAGTATTTT
- | TRBJ2-7 | - | TRBV6-5 | CASSYSGHRYF | TGTGCCAGCAGTTACTCGGGGCATCGGTACTTC
once | TRBJ1-2 | TRBD1 | TRBV18 | CASSPVTGMDGYTF | TGTGCCAGCTCACCGGTGACAGGGATGGATGGCTACACCTTC
- | TRBJ1-4 | TRBD1 | TRBV10-1 | CASSPPEGTGGEKLFF | TGCGCCAGCAGTCCTCCCGAGGGGACAGGGGGGGAAAAACTGTTTTTT
- | TRBJ1-4 | - | TRBV30 | CAWGRGVVEKLFF | TGTGCCTGGGGCAGGGGCGTTGTTGAAAAACTGTTTTTT
- | TRBJ2-1 | TRBD2 | TRBV5-4 | CASSPGLADYNEQFF | TGTGCCAGCAGCCCGGGACTAGCGGACTACAATGAGCAGTTCTTC
- | TRBJ1-2 | - | TRBV4-1 | CASSPPGGGYTF | TGCGCCAGCAGCCCCCCCGGCGGGGGCTACACCTTC
- | TRBJ2-7 | TRBD1 | TRBV25-1 | CASSVLGQGADEQYF | TGTGCCAGCAGTGTATTGGGACAGGGGGCCGACGAGCAGTACTTC
- | TRBJ2-1 | TRBD2 | TRBV5-4 | CASSAGTSLYNEQFF | TGTGCCAGCAGCGCCGGGACTAGCCTCTACAATGAGCAGTTCTTC
- | TRBJ2-1 | - | TRBV9 | CASAGGSSYNEQFF | TGTGCCAGCGCTGGGGGGAGCTCCTACAATGAGCAGTTCTTC
- | TRBJ1-1 | - | TRBV19 | CASSRRRSPPGLNTEAFF | TGTGCCAGTAGTAGAAGACGATCTCCCCCAGGGCTGAACACTGAAGCTTTCTTT
- | TRBJ1-1 | - | TRBV6-1 | CASSEVRVNTEAFF | TGTGCCAGCAGTGAAGTGCGGGTGAACACTGAAGCTTTCTTT
- | TRBJ2-5 | - | TRBV5-1 | CASSLGTPQETQYF | TGCGCCAGCAGCTTGGGGACTCCCCAAGAGACCCAGTACTTC
- | TRBJ2-5 | TRBD1 | TRBV5-6 | CASSYDRVQTQYF | TGTGCCAGCAGCTACGACAGGGTTCAGACCCAGTACTTC
- | TRBJ1-6 | - | TRBV18 | CASSPGAGVEPLHF | TGTGCCAGCTCACCTGGGGCAGGGGTAGAACCCCTCCACTTT
- | TRBJ1-5 | - | TRBV7-8 | CASSQYSEPQHF | TGTGCCAGCAGCCAATACTCGGAGCCCCAGCATTTT
- | TRBJ1-4 | TRBD1 | TRBV15 | CATSRRTGWNEKLFF | TGTGCCACCAGCAGGAGGACAGGGTGGAATGAAAAACTGTTTTTT
- | TRBJ1-3 | TRBD1 | TRBV9 | CASSSEGAGESGNTIYF | TGTGCCAGCAGTTCCGAGGGGGCAGGTGAGTCTGGAAACACCATATATTTT
- | TRBJ1-2 | TRBD1 | TRBV9 | CASSAQTGNFGYTF | TGTGCCAGCAGCGCCCAGACAGGGAACTTTGGCTACACCTTC
- | TRBJ1-6 | TRBD1 | TRBV30 | CAWRSGQGPSPLHF | TGTGCCTGGAGGTCGGGACAGGGTCCTTCACCCCTCCACTTT
- | TRBJ1-5 | - | TRBV5-6 | CASSQGNQPQHF | TGTGCCAGCAGTCAGGGCAATCAGCCCCAGCATTTT
- | TRBJ1-5 | TRBD1 | TRBV2 | CASSTGGYQPQHF | TGTGCCAGCAGTACAGGGGGCTATCAGCCCCAGCATTTT
- | TRBJ2-7 | TRBD1 | TRBV19 | CASSVTGTGGRYEQYF | TGTGCCAGTAGTGTAACCGGGACAGGGGGGCGATACGAGCAGTACTTC
- | TRBJ1-2 | TRBD1 | TRBV30 | CAWVAGTGGDGYTF | TGTGCCTGGGTTGCGGGGACAGGGGGTGATGGCTACACCTTC
- | TRBJ2-3 | TRBD2 | TRBV9 | CASSVGSSGGADTQYF | TGTGCCAGCAGCGTAGGGTCTAGCGGGGGGGCAGATACGCAGTATTTT
- | TRBJ1-1 | - | TRBV2 | CASGGAGTTEAFF | TGTGCCAGCGGAGGGGCAGGGACCACTGAAGCTTTCTTT
- | TRBJ2-7 | TRBD2 | TRBV11-2 | CASSFLAGGVDEQYF | TGTGCCAGCAGCTTTCTAGCGGGGGGCGTGGACGAGCAGTACTTC
- | TRBJ2-1 | - | TRBV2 | CASSEQQINEQFF | TGTGCCAGCAGTGAACAACAGATCAATGAGCAGTTCTTC
once | TRBJ1-3 | - | TRBV5-1 | CASSLDLDSWDTIYF | TGCGCCAGCAGCTTGGACTTAGACAGCTGGGACACCATATATTTT
- | TRBJ2-1 | - | TRBV5-6 | CASSQGMEQFF | TGTGCCAGCAGTCAGGGAATGGAGCAGTTCTTC
- | TRBJ2-1 | - | TRBV4-2 | CASSQDVQDTYNEQFF | TGTGCCAGCAGCCAAGATGTGCAGGACACCTACAATGAGCAGTTCTTC
- | TRBJ2-3 | - | TRBV9 | CASSVATIAGSDTQYF | TGTGCCAGCAGCGTAGCTACGATCGCAGGGTCAGATACGCAGTATTTT
- | TRBJ1-4 | TRBD1 | TRBV30 | CACEQGASKLFF | TGTGCCTGTGAACAGGGGGCATCAAAACTGTTTTTT
- | TRBJ2-7 | TRBD2 | TRBV9 | CASSGGSGAPEDEQYF | TGTGCCAGCAGCGGGGGGAGCGGGGCGCCGGAGGACGAGCAGTACTTC
- | TRBJ1-2 | - | TRBV9 | CASSVQGSGGYTF | TGTGCCAGCAGTGTCCAGGGTTCGGGCGGCTACACCTTC